This T cell receptor beta chain was observed in a study of blood T cell repertoires in COVID-19. The CDR3 has 11 amino acids. Trimming removed 11 bases from V and 5 bases from J, with 9 bases in between. Germline CDR1 and CDR2: WSHSY and SAAADI. Assay: immunoSEQ multiplex PCR; the TCRdb copy retains only in-frame clones and omits some. In the table there are 150,000 to 200,000 clones, about 83% of which are singletons. The sequence came from a man in his late teens or twenties with active or convalescent COVID-19. This chain joins TRBV10-2 and TRBJ2-2, with unresolved D. The sequenced sample consisted of peripheral blood. The CDR3 region is CACHSTGELFF. For the CDR3, the DNA is TGCGCCTGCCACTCGACCGGGGAGCTGTTTTTT.